The 13 T cell receptor beta chains given below trace back to one sample, sequenced in a study of technical replicates of blood from several donors. Sequencing was performed with immunoSEQ multiplex PCR; in TCRdb, only in-frame clones are kept and a portion is missing. The profile shows 76,000 or so clones, just over 85% of them singletons. Sample: PBMCs. These TCRs come from a human donor in good health. Some clones in this sample may be carry-over from other donors' samples.

V usage is TRBV4-3 and J usage is TRBJ2-7; 7 bases fit TRBD2. This CDR3 spans 16 amino acids. The V gene end was trimmed by 1 base and the J gene end by 4 bases; junction bases not matched to a gene: 10. CDR1 is LGHNA, CDR2 YSLEER, per germline. As DNA, the CDR3 is TGCGCCAGCAGCCAAGCATTCGTGGGGGAGGGGTACGAGCAGTACTTC. This sequence encodes CASSQAFVGEGYEQYF.

The J gene is TRBJ1-2, the V gene TRBV20-1; D might be TRBD1 (5 bases). Per germline, CDR1 DFQATT and CDR2 SNEGSKA (reference sequence). V was clipped by 5 bases and J by 6 bases, with 10 bases between them. This CDR3 region has 11 residues. Here the CDR3 reads CSAYDSDGYTF. For the CDR3, the DNA is TGCAGTGCTTACGACAGTGATGGCTACACCTTC.

This chain connects TRBV7-7 to TRBJ2-2, with 7 bases that match TRBD2. Germline lookup yields CDR1 SSHAT and CDR2 FNYEAQ (reference sequence). V was pared by 6 bases and J by 0 bases, with 7 bases of the junction left unmatched. This CDR3 has 16 residues. The CDR3 bases are TGTGCCAGCAGTCTCGGGCTAGCGGCGAACACCGGGGAGCTGTTTTTT. Its protein is CASSLGLAANTGELFF.

This clone occurred a few times. CDR3 DNA: TGTGCCTGGAGTCTAGACAGGGGCCTTATCGAGCAGTACTTC. Protein sequence: CAWSLDRGLIEQYF. The chain has TRBV30 and TRBJ2-7, with 8 bases that match TRBD1. CDR1 is GTSNPN, CDR2 SVGIG, per germline (reference sequence). The CDR3 extends over 14 amino acids. V lost 2 bases and J lost 6; bases outside the gene matches: 9.

The genes are TRBV18 and TRBJ2-7; TRBD1 is a possible D gene (8 bases). The CDR3 covers 14 residues. V lost 2 bases and J 4 bases, leaving 12 bases between the germline ends. From germline, CDR1 is KGHSH and CDR2 LQKENI. CDR3 bases: TGTGCCAGCTCACCAAACAGGGGGGGATACGAGCAGTACTTC. This codes for CASSPNRGGYEQYF.

The chain has TRBV25-1 and TRBJ1-2; D is unclear. V lost 8 bases, J lost 1 base, and 11 bases lay in between. CDR1 and CDR2 (germline): MGHDK, SYGVNS. This CDR3 comprises 13 residues. CDR3 sequence: CASQQEGNYGYTF. As DNA, the CDR3 is TGTGCCAGCCAACAAGAGGGTAACTATGGCTACACCTTC.

V gene TRBV4-1 combines with J gene TRBJ1-2, with D maybe TRBD1 (6 bases). The CDR3 loop spans 16 amino acids. V lost 0 bases and J lost 7, with 18 bases in between. CDR1 MGHRA and CDR2 YSYEKL come from the germline V gene. DNA of the CDR3: TGCGCCAGCAGCCAAGATATTTCTCAGGGGCTTGGTGGCTACACCTTC. Translated: CASSQDISQGLGGYTF.

J is TRBJ2-3 and V is TRBV6-4; TRBD2 matches 10 bases. Germline V gene lookup returns CDR1 MRHNA and CDR2 SNTAGT. J gave up 5 bases and V 5 bases, and 10 bases lay outside the gene matches. This CDR3 is built from 16 residues. CDR3 in DNA: TGTGCCAGCAGTCAAAGAAGCGGGGGGGCCTTAGATACGCAGTATTTT. Its protein is CASSQRSGGALDTQYF.

The CDR3 region is CASRLSGGSSYEQYF. The CDR3 nucleotides read TGCGCCAGCAGACTCAGCGGGGGGAGCTCCTACGAGCAGTACTTC. This rearrangement joins TRBV5-1 to TRBJ2-7, with 9 bases fitting TRBD2. CDR1 is SGHRS and CDR2 is YFSETQ in the germline V gene. Germline trimming cut 5 bases from V and 0 bases from J; bases unmatched to any gene: 6. The CDR3 extends over 15 amino acids.

The gene calls are TRBV20-1 and TRBJ2-1; no definite D call. Trimming removed 7 bases from V and 9 bases from J, with 13 bases in between. This CDR3 has 11 amino acids. CDR1 is DFQATT, CDR2 SNEGSKA, per germline (reference sequence). The CDR3 coding sequence is TGCAGTGGCGGCCGCCTCGGTGAGCAGTTCTTC. Translating it yields CSGGRLGEQFF.

A single count supports this clone. The chain employs TRBV7-3 and TRBJ2-7; 7 bases agree with TRBD1. Germline lookup yields CDR1 SGHTA and CDR2 FQGTGA. The junction had 8 bases not matched to a gene; V was cut back by 2 bases and J by 1 base. CDR3 length: 16 residues. CDR3 sequence reads: CASSLESGTASYEQYF. The CDR3 nucleotides are TGTGCCAGCAGCTTAGAGTCGGGGACAGCTTCCTACGAGCAGTACTTC.

The J gene is TRBJ1-2, the V gene TRBV7-6, with 9 bases identical to TRBD1. V shed 4 bases and J 8 bases; nucleotides not matched to a gene: 8. The CDR3 loop spans 14 amino acids. Germline lookup yields CDR1 SGHVS and CDR2 FNYEAQ. CDR3 residues: CASSSATGGRGYTF. The DNA of the CDR3 is TGTGCCAGCAGCTCAGCGACAGGGGGAAGAGGCTACACCTTC.

The chain is built from TRBV9 and TRBJ2-5; a weak D match, TRBD2 (5 bases). Germline V gives CDR1 SGDLS, CDR2 YYNGEE. Deletions cut 0 bases from V and 5 bases from J, with 5 bases between. This CDR3 comprises 12 residues. DNA of the CDR3: TGTGCCAGCAGCGTAGGAGGGGAGACCCAGTACTTC. Protein product: CASSVGGETQYF.